The T cell receptor (beta chain) under discussion was sequenced for a study of response to subunit inactivated influenza vaccine. TCRdb re-called the RT-PCR reads through MiXCR, storing one row per CDR3 protein. This table holds 600,000 to 700,000 distinct CDR3 sequences, 12% to 15% found once. Germline loops: CDR1 ENHRY, CDR2 SYGVKD. The CDR3 runs 18 residues. V gave up 8 bases and J gave up 3 bases; unmatched junction bases: 18. The origin of this receptor is a man aged 45-65 years who received an inactivated influenza vaccine. V usage is TRBV10-3 and J usage is TRBJ2-1, with 8 bases aligning to TRBD2. Sequences were derived from PBMCs from blood, sampled about 14 days before vaccination. CDR3 amino acids: CAIGRLAGRTSYYNEQFF. In DNA form, the CDR3 reads TGTGCCATCGGGAGGTTAGCGGGGCGAACGAGCTACTACAATGAGCAGTTCTTC.